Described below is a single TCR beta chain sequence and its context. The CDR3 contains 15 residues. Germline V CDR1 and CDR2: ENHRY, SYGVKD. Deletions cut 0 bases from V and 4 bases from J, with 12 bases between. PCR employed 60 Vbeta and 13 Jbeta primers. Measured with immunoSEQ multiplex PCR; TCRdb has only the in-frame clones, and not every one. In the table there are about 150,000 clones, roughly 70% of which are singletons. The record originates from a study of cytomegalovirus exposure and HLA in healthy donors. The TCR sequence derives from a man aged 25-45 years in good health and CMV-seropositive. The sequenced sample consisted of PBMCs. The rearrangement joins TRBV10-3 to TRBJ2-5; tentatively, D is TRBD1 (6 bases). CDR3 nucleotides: TGTGCCATCAGTGAGTCACGGCAGGACAGAGAGACCCAGTACTTC. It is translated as CAISESRQDRETQYF.